What follows are 17 T cell receptor beta chains derived from one specimen sequenced in a study of shared T cell receptors in the human thymus listed by TCRdb under 2021. To prepare the library, the immunoSEQ multiplex PCR assay was applied. Drawn from immuneACCESS, this table holds only the in-frame rearrangements with V and J called that TCRdb kept. Clones are partly lost; checked studies trace under half to an unresolved V gene and leave the rest unexplained. The sample table records hundreds of thousands of clones; more than 75% of these occur just once. The ten top clones hold approximately 0.01% of the sample. The sample was also linked to a second study, of human thymus T cells.

The sample was thymocytes. The receptors shown here come from a boy under three years old with a congenital heart defect. Donor details come from another sample of the same person, matched by shared clones.

The DNA of the CDR3 is TGTGCCAGCAGTGCCCACACAGATACGCAGTATTTT. It codes for CASSAHTDTQYF. The chain has TRBV6-1 and TRBJ2-3; D remains unclear. Germline lookup yields CDR1 MNHNS and CDR2 SASEGT. Trimming stripped 4 bases from V and 2 bases from J, with 4 bases between. The length of the CDR3 is 12 residues.

The rearrangement joins TRBV7-2 to TRBJ2-2; 7 bases fit TRBD1. This CDR3 comprises 18 residues. Germline V gives CDR1 SGHTA, CDR2 FQGNSA. With V trimmed by 5 bases and J by 4 bases, 16 bases remained unmatched. The CDR3 reads CASSPGQDAKKPTGELFF. In DNA, the CDR3 is TGTGCCAGCAGCCCAGGACAGGACGCCAAGAAACCCACCGGGGAGCTGTTTTTT. Filled out from reference TRBV7-2 and TRBJ2-2, the complete variable domain reads GAGVSQSPSNKVTEKGKDVELRCDPISGHTALYWYRQSLGQGLEFLIYFQGNSAPDKSGLPSDRFSAERTGGSVSTLTIQRTQQEDSAVYLCASSPGQDAKKPTGELFFGEGSRLTVL.

A word on this clone: At one end the junction does not follow the germline gene, possibly because of a read error. The gene calls are TRBV7-8 and TRBJ2-7; 12 positions match TRBD2. CDR3 length: 16 residues. Germline CDR1 is SGHVS and CDR2 is FQNEAQ. CDR3 nucleotides: TGTACCAGCAGCTTGCGACTAGCGGGGGACTCGGACGAGCAGTACTTC. It yields the protein CTSSLRLAGDSDEQYF.

This clone was picked up one time. The genes are TRBV25-1 and TRBJ2-3, with 7 bases identical to TRBD2. The CDR3 consists of 15 residues. Germline V CDR1 and CDR2: MGHDK, SYGVNS. V lost 6 bases and J lost 0; bases outside the gene matches: 6. The CDR3 coding sequence is TGTGCCAGCAGGGAGACTAGCCGAAGCACAGATACGCAGTATTTT. Amino acid sequence: CASRETSRSTDTQYF.

This chain links TRBV28 with TRBJ2-1; no clear D gene. V was pared by 8 bases and J by 5 bases, with 7 bases between. Germline lookup yields CDR1 MDHEN and CDR2 SYDVKM. The CDR3 contains 11 residues. CDR3 residues: CASGRDNEQFF. The CDR3 bases are TGTGCCAGCGGTAGAGACAATGAGCAGTTCTTC.

V and J are TRBV10-2 and TRBJ2-3; 7 bases fit TRBD1. V lost 6 bases and J lost 1; bases outside the gene matches: 13. CDR1 and CDR2 from the germline V gene are WSHSY and SAAADI. The CDR3 loop spans 17 amino acids. This CDR3 is CASRQIRGGWGTDTQYF. The CDR3 DNA reads TGCGCCAGCAGGCAAATTAGAGGGGGCTGGGGCACAGATACGCAGTATTTT.

The chain links TRBV18 to TRBJ2-5; D is ambiguous. CDR3 size: 17 residues. Germline V gives CDR1 KGHSH, CDR2 LQKENI. V was pared by 0 bases and J by 5 bases, with 19 bases between. The CDR3, as DNA: TGTGCCAGCTCACCACCCCGCAGGATCCATCTCCGCGAGACCCAGTACTTC. The encoded protein is CASSPPRRIHLRETQYF.

The chain employs TRBV7-9 and TRBJ2-7; TRBD2 agrees at 7 bases. The germline V gene encodes CDR1 SEHNR and CDR2 FQNEAQ (reference sequence). V was clipped by 5 bases and J by 0 bases; unmatched bases: 16. This CDR3 has 18 amino acids. The CDR3 loop is CASSPTPNSGRASYEQYF. CDR3 nucleotide sequence: TGTGCCAGCAGCCCAACTCCGAACTCAGGGAGGGCCTCCTACGAGCAGTACTTC.

The chain is built from TRBV5-6 and TRBJ2-3; 10 bases line up with TRBD2. Germline V lookup: CDR1 SGHDT, CDR2 YYEEEE. Unmatched junction bases numbered 5, after V lost 2 bases and J lost 5 bases. The CDR3 consists of 15 residues. The CDR3 nucleotides read TGTGCCAGCAGCTTATCTAGCGGGAGAGTAGATACGCAGTATTTT. Translating gives CASSLSSGRVDTQYF.

CDR3 protein: CASSIRDRSYNEQFF. CDR3 nucleotide sequence: TGTGCCAGCAGCATTCGGGACAGGTCCTACAATGAGCAGTTCTTC. The genes are TRBV5-6 and TRBJ2-1, with 8 positions matching TRBD1. Germline V lookup: CDR1 SGHDT, CDR2 YYEEEE. This CDR3 is built from 15 residues. V was pared by 4 bases and J by 1 base, with 4 bases of the junction left unmatched.

This chain uses TRBV28 with TRBJ2-2; 9 positions match TRBD1. The CDR3 runs to 16 residues. The trim removed 6 bases at V and 3 bases at J, leaving 8 bases unmatched. Germline V gene lookup returns CDR1 MDHEN and CDR2 SYDVKM. CDR3 in DNA: TGTGCCAGCAGCCTCAGGGACAGGGCGGACACCGGGGAGCTGTTTTTT. Its protein is CASSLRDRADTGELFF.

This clone was recorded a few times. The genes are TRBV29-1 and TRBJ2-1; 9 bases line up with TRBD2. J gave up 6 bases and V 5 bases, and 11 bases lay outside the gene matches. The CDR3 is made up of 15 amino acids. Germline V gene data show CDR1 as SQVTM and CDR2 as ANQGSEA. CDR3 loop: CSVRRNSGSCNEQFF. DNA of the CDR3: TGCAGCGTTCGACGGAATAGCGGGAGTTGCAATGAGCAGTTCTTC.

This chain joins TRBV6-4 and TRBJ2-2; 8 bases fit TRBD1. This CDR3 comprises 14 residues. Looked up from germline, CDR1 is MRHNA and CDR2 is SNTAGT. Trimming at V came to 3 bases and at J to 6 bases, leaving 3 bases not matched to a gene. The CDR3 DNA is TGTGCCAGCAGTGAAAGACAGGGGCCCGGGGAGCTGTTTTTT. It codes for CASSERQGPGELFF.

The chain joins TRBV11-3 to TRBJ2-3; tentative D call: TRBD1 (6 bases). Trimming removed 5 bases from V and 3 bases from J, with 15 bases in between. The CDR3 consists of 15 residues. Germline CDR1 reads SGHNT; CDR2 reads YENEEA. CDR3 sequence (DNA): TGTGCCAGCAGCCCAACAGGGATGGGTACAGATACGCAGTATTTT. This codes for CASSPTGMGTDTQYF.

CDR3 residues: CASSSHARGEGGYTF. The CDR3 region has the DNA TGTGCCAGCAGTTCTCATGCGAGGGGGGAGGGCGGCTACACCTTC. J is TRBJ1-2 and V is TRBV6-6, with D maybe TRBD1 (6 bases). Germline V gene sequence: CDR1 MNHNY, CDR2 SVGAGI (reference sequence). This CDR3 comprises 15 residues. Trimming shortened V by 4 bases and J by 8 bases, and 20 bases separated the two germline ends.

The V call is TRBV5-1, the J call TRBJ2-7; 11 bases match TRBD1. Germline V lookup: CDR1 SGHRS, CDR2 YFSETQ. The CDR3 contains 15 residues. The V gene end was trimmed by 0 bases and the J gene end by 5 bases; junction bases not matched to a gene: 4. The DNA of the CDR3 is TGCGCCAGCAGCTTGGGGGACAGGGGGGCCCACGAGCAGTACTTC. Translated: CASSLGDRGAHEQYF.

V usage is TRBV5-6 and J usage is TRBJ2-7, with D tentatively TRBD2 (5 bases). Germline lookup yields CDR1 SGHDT and CDR2 YYEEEE. This CDR3 has 16 residues. The germline V and J ends were trimmed by 0 bases and 0 bases, with 13 bases remaining between them. CDR3 in amino acids: CASSLGPTRSSYEQYF. The CDR3 coding sequence is TGTGCCAGCAGCTTGGGCCCCACTAGGAGCTCCTACGAGCAGTACTTC.